Listed below are T cell receptor beta chains from one sample, sequenced in a study of cytomegalovirus exposure and HLA in healthy donors. The repertoire was sequenced with immunoSEQ multiplex PCR; TCRdb's copy has only in-frame clones and lacks some. The sample carries some 170,000 clones, around nine tenths recorded once. Sample: PBMCs. These receptors originate from a woman aged 25 to 39 in good health and CMV-seronegative. CDR3s include the opening cysteine and the closing phenylalanine or tryptophan. The D gene is left open where the match is weak. Size is omitted from some rows. Given values are once, few, many or a class for expanded clones.

cdr3_aa cdr3_nt clone_size d_call j_call v_call
CAWSLGGAARGGETQYF TGTGCCTGGAGTTTGGGGGGGGCCGCCAGGGGAGGAGAGACCCAGTACTTC - - TRBJ2-5 TRBV30
CASSLFQGNTEAFF TGTGCCAGCAGTTTGTTCCAGGGTAACACTGAAGCTTTCTTT once - TRBJ1-1 TRBV27
CASSLRGPPGKYF TGTGCCAGCAGCCTCAGGGGTCCCCCAGGGAAGTACTTC - - TRBJ2-7 TRBV13
CASSLGQGPNQPQHF TGTGCCAGCAGCTTGGGACAGGGACCCAATCAGCCCCAGCATTTT few TRBD1 TRBJ1-5 TRBV7-9
CATDGGRGRYNEQFF TGTGCCACCGATGGGGGGCGGGGGCGCTACAATGAGCAGTTCTTC - - TRBJ2-1 TRBV27
CASGNLGATVPEQYF TGTGCCAGCGGAAATTTGGGGGCGACGGTTCCCGAGCAGTACTTC - - TRBJ2-7 TRBV6-5
CASSRDRDNSPLHF TGTGCCAGCAGTCGCGACAGGGACAATTCACCCCTCCACTTT - TRBD1 TRBJ1-6 TRBV6-5
CASSLDRGRRNEQFF TGTGCCAGCAGCTTAGACAGGGGGCGACGTAATGAGCAGTTCTTC - TRBD1 TRBJ2-1 TRBV7-8
CAIGGTGGSDTQYF TGTGCGATCGGAGGGACAGGGGGTTCAGATACGCAGTATTTT - TRBD1 TRBJ2-3 TRBV6-1
CASSPGVDTEAFF TGTGCCAGCTCACCCGGAGTGGACACTGAAGCTTTCTTT few - TRBJ1-1 TRBV18
CASSLGGYGYTF TGTGCCAGCAGCTTAGGAGGGTATGGCTACACCTTC - - TRBJ1-2 TRBV5-4
CASSLGIGGSSYEQYF TGCGCCAGCAGCTTGGGTATTGGGGGGAGCTCCTACGAGCAGTACTTC few - TRBJ2-7 TRBV5-1
CASSGGQGNAETQYF TGTGCCAGCAGCGGAGGACAGGGGAATGCAGAGACCCAGTACTTC - TRBD1 TRBJ2-5 TRBV2
CASSQQRGGPDTQYF TGCGCCAGCAGCCAACAGCGGGGGGGCCCAGATACGCAGTATTTT many TRBD2 TRBJ2-3 TRBV4-1
CASSQSGAANYGYTF TGTGCCAGCAGCCAATCGGGGGCCGCTAACTATGGCTACACCTTC - - TRBJ1-2 TRBV16
CASSFEAMNTEAFF TGCGCCAGCAGCTTCGAGGCAATGAACACTGAAGCTTTCTTT - - TRBJ1-1 TRBV5-1
CASSLLGQAKFF TGTGCCAGCAGCTTATTGGGGCAAGCGAAGTTCTTC - - TRBJ2-1 TRBV11-2
CASSQRELGLYEQYF TGTGCCAGCAGTCAACGGGAGTTGGGCTTGTACGAGCAGTACTTC - - TRBJ2-7 TRBV2
CASSWRTGGFSNYGYTF TGTGCCAGCAGCTGGAGGACAGGGGGTTTTTCTAACTATGGCTACACCTTC - TRBD1 TRBJ1-2 TRBV5-6
CASSRSPTGVKDSPLHF TGTGCCAGCAGCCGTAGTCCGACAGGAGTTAAGGATTCACCCCTCCACTTT - - TRBJ1-6 TRBV7-2
CASSLGRGPNYGYTF TGTGCCAGCAGCTTAGGCAGGGGGCCTAACTATGGCTACACCTTC - TRBD1 TRBJ1-2 TRBV11-2
CASEDRYYGYTF TGTGCCAGTGAAGACAGGTACTATGGCTACACCTTC few - TRBJ1-2 TRBV6-1
CASSPLGTLGGMNTEAFF TGTGCCAGCTCACCACTGGGGACTCTGGGAGGGATGAACACTGAAGCTTTCTTT - - TRBJ1-1 TRBV18